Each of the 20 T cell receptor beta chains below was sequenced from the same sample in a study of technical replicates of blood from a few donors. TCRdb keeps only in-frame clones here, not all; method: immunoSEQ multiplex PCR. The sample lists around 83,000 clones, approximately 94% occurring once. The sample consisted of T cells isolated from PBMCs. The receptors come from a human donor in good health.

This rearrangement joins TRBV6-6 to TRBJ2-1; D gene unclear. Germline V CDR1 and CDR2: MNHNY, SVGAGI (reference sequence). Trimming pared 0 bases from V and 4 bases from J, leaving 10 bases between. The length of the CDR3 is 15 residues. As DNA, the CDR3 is TGTGCCAGCAGTTACTCGTCCACGGAGTACAATGAGCAGTTCTTC. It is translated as CASSYSSTEYNEQFF.

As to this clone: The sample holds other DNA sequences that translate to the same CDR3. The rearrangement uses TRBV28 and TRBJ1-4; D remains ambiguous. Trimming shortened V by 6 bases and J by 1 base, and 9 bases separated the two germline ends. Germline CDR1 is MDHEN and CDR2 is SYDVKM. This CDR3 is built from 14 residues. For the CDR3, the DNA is TGTGCCAGCAGCCTCACGGGAACTAATGAAAAACTGTTTTTT. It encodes CASSLTGTNEKLFF.

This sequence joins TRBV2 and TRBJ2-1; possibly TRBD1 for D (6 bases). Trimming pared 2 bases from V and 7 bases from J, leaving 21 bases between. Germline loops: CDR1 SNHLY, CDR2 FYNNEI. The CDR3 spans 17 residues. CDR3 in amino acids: CASSETSSGHPANEQFF. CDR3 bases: TGTGCCAGCAGTGAAACTTCCTCGGGACATCCTGCGAATGAGCAGTTCTTC. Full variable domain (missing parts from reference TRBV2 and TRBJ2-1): EPEVTQTPSHQVTQMGQEVILRCVPISNHLYFYWYRQILGQKVEFLVSFYNNEISEKSEIFDDQFSVERPDGSNFTLKIRSTKLEDSAMYFCASSETSSGHPANEQFFGPGTRLTVL.

The CDR3 loop reads CASSESYGTSGTYEQYF. The CDR3 DNA reads TGCGCCAGCAGTGAGTCGTACGGGACTAGCGGGACCTACGAGCAGTACTTC. The chain uses TRBV10-2 and TRBJ2-7; 13 positions match TRBD2. Germline trimming cut 0 bases from V and 2 bases from J; bases unmatched to any gene: 4. Germline CDR1 and CDR2: WSHSY and SAAADI. The CDR3 is made up of 17 amino acids.

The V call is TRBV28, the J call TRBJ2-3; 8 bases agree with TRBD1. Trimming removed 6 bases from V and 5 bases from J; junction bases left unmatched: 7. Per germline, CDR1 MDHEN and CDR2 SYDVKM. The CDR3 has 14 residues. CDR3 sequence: CASRNRGKLDTQYF. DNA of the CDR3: TGTGCCAGCAGAAACAGGGGGAAGCTAGATACGCAGTATTTT.

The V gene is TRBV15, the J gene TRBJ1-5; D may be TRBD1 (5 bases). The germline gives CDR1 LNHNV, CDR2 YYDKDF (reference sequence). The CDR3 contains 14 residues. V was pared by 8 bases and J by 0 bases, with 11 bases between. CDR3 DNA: TGTGCCACCGGGGCAGCATATAGCAATCAGCCCCAGCATTTT. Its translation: CATGAAYSNQPQHF.

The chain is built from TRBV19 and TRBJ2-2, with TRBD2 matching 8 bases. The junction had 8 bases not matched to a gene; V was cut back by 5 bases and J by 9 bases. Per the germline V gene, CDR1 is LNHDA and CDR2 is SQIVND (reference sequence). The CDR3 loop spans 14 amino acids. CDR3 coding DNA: TGTGCCAGTAGTTTTTCGGGGGGGCCCCGGGAGCTGTTTTTT. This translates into CASSFSGGPRELFF.

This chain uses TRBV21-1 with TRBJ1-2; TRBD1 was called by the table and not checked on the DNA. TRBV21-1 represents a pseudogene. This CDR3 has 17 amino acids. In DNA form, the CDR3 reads TGTGCCAGCAGCTCACCGGGACAGGGGGGTTTCAACTATGGCTACACCTTC. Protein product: CASSSPGQGGFNYGYTF.

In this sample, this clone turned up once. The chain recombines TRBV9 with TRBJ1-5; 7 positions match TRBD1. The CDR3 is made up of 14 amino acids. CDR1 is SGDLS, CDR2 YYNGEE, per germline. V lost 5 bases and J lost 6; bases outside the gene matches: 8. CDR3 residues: CASSPTGVGQPQHF. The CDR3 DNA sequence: TGTGCCAGCAGTCCTACAGGGGTTGGTCAGCCCCAGCATTTT. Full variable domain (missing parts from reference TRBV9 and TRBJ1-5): DSGVTQTPKHLITATGQRVTLRCSPRSGDLSVYWYQQSLDQGLQFLIQYYNGEERAKGNILERFSAQQFPDLHSELNLSSLELGDSALYFCASSPTGVGQPQHFGDGTRLSIL.

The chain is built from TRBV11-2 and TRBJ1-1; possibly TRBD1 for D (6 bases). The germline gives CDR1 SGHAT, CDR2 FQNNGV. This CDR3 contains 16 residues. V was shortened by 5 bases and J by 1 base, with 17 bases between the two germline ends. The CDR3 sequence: CASSPTGGAGNTEAFF. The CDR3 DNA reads TGTGCCAGCAGCCCCACCGGGGGGGCGGGGAACACTGAAGCTTTCTTT. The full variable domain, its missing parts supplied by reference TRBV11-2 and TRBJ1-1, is EAGVAQSPRYKIIEKRQSVAFWCNPISGHATLYWYQQILGQGPKLLIQFQNNGVVDDSQLPKDRFSAERLKGVDSTLKIQPAKLEDSAVYLCASSPTGGAGNTEAFFGQGTRLTVV.

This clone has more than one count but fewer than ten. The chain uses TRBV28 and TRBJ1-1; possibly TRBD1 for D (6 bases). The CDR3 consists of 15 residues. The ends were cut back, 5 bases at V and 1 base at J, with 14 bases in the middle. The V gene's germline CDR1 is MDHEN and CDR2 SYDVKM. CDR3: CASSRSGHKNTEAFF. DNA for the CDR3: TGTGCCAGCAGTCGTTCGGGACACAAGAACACTGAAGCTTTCTTT.

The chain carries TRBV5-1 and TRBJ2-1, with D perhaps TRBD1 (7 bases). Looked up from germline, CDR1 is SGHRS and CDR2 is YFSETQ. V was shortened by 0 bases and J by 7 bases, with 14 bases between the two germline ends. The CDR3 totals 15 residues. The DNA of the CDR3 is TGCGCCAGCAGCTTGGATCAGGGGGGTCCAAATGAGCAGTTCTTC. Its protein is CASSLDQGGPNEQFF. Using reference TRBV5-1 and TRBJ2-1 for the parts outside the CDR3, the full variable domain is KAGVTQTPRYLIKTRGQQVTLSCSPISGHRSVSWYQQTPGQGLQFLFEYFSETQRNKGNFPGRFSGRQFSNSRSEMNVSTLELGDSALYLCASSLDQGGPNEQFFGPGTRLTVL.

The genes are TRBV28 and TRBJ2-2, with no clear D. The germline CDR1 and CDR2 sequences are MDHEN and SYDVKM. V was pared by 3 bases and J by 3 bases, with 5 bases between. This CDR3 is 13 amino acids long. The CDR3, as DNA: TGTGCCAGCAGTTTTGCGGACACCGGGGAGCTGTTTTTT. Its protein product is CASSFADTGELFF. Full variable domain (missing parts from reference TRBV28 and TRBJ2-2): DVKVTQSSRYLVKRTGEKVFLECVQDMDHENMFWYRQDPGLGLRLIYFSYDVKMKEKGDIPEGYSVSREKKERFSLILESASTNQTSMYLCASSFADTGELFFGEGSRLTVL.

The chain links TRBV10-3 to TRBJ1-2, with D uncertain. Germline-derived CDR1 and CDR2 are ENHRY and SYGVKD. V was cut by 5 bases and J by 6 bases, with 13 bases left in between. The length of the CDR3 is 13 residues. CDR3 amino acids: CAISRLAGDGYTF. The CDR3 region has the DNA TGTGCCATCAGTAGACTAGCGGGTGATGGCTACACCTTC.

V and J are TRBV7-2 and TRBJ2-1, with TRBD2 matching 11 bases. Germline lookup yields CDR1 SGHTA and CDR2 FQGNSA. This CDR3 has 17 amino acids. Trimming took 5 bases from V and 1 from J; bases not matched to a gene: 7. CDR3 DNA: TGTGCCAGCAGCGGGCAGACTAGCGGGATTTCCTACAATGAGCAGTTCTTC. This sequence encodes CASSGQTSGISYNEQFF.

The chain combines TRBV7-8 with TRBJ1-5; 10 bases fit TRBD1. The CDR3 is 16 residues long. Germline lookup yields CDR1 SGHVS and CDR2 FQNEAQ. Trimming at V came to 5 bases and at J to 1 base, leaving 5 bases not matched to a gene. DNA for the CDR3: TGTGCCAGCAGCCCGGACAGGGGGAGAAGCAATCAGCCCCAGCATTTT. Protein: CASSPDRGRSNQPQHF.

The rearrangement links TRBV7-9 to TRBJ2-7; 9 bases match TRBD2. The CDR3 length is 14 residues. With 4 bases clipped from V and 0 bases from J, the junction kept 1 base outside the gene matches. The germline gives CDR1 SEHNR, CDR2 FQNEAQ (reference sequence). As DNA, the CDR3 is TGTGCCAGCAGCTCGACTAGCGGCTCCTACGAGCAGTACTTC. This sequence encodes CASSSTSGSYEQYF.

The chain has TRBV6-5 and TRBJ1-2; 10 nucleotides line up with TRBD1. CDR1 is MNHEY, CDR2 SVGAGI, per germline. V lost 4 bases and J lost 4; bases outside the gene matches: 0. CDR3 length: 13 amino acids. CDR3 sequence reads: CASSWTGGYGYTF. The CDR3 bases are TGTGCCAGCAGTTGGACAGGGGGCTATGGCTACACCTTC.

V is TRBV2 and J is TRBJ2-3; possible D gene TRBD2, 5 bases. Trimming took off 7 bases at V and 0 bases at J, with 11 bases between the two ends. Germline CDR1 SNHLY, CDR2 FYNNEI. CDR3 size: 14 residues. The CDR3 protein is CASTEKRSTDTQYF. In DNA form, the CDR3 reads TGTGCCAGCACTGAGAAGCGGAGCACAGATACGCAGTATTTT.

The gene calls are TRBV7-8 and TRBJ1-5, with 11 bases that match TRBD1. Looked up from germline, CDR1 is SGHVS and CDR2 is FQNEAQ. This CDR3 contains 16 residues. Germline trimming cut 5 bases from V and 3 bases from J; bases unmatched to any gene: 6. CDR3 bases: TGTGCCAGCAGCATTGGGACAGGGGGTCCCAATCAGCCCCAGCATTTT. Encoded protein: CASSIGTGGPNQPQHF.